This T cell receptor beta chain is drawn from a study of CD8 T cells in ankylosing spondylitis. Findings and caveats of the study: CD8+ by phenotype, disease-linked clones were relatively rare in peripheral blood. Blood of patients with ankylosing spondylitis appeared to be characterized by a TCR beta motif of eight or nine highly homologous variants. Matched synovial fluid from ankylosing spondylitis patients was reported to be enriched for disease-linked clones. Previously reported in reactive arthritis synovial fluid and blood were some of the motif variants.

CDR3 length: 14 residues. The germline CDR1 and CDR2 sequences are SGHAT and FQNNGV. Trimming removed 5 bases from V and 8 bases from J, with 16 bases in between. Scientists made TCR beta libraries using quantitative 5'-RACE with molecular barcodes. TCRdb ran MiXCR on the 5' RACE reads and lists one entry per CDR3 protein. The table lists fewer than 400,000 distinct CDR3 sequences, more than 20% of them singletons, with around 16% in the top ten. Regarding this clonotype: Its antigen is unidentified.

The chain combines TRBV11-2 with TRBJ2-1; the D gene is possibly TRBD1 (5 bases). The TCR originated in a male donor with ankylosing spondylitis. The sample was blood, either unsorted or a sorted T cell fraction (not recorded which). The CDR3 DNA is TGTGCCAGCAGCATTCTCCAGGGTACCCATGAGCAGTTCTTC. It encodes CASSILQGTHEQFF.